This record looks at one T cell receptor beta chain sequence and its context. It has no known antigen specificity. Nothing much larger sits one base from this clone, and base qualities are not available. The data are from a study of cytotoxic CD8 clonotypes in ibrutinib-treated CLL (dated by TCRdb to about 2021). Context from the whole study: In this cohort, approximately 15 patients were treatment-naive and about a dozen were relapsed/refractory, while about 18 had unmutated IGHV. Responses were partial in roughly 25 patients and complete in 2; after median about 63 months follow-up, some 15 stayed in remission and 12 progressed. Samples at response were collected after a median of about 13 months of treatment, with a range of about 6 to 40 months. Samples averaged roughly 280,000 productive templates and 80,000 to 100,000 productive rearrangements. Longitudinal samples were available for about 30% of the roughly 90 trial participants. Cryopreserved peripheral blood mononuclear cells were collected before treatment, at response, and at either disease progression or sustained remission. All remission and progressive disease samples were collected while patients were still receiving ibrutinib.

On a MiSeq, deep resolution sequencing aimed for a depth between 1 in 1 million and 1 in 200,000 T cells, with each clonotype covered approximately 10x on average. The immunoSEQ hsTCRB Kit was used to generate the TCR beta libraries. In the original analysis: ImmunoSEQ Data Assistant and ImmunoSEQ Analyzer were used for data analysis, and V, D and J genes were assigned according to IMGT definitions. Clonality, which ranges from 0 to 1, was calculated by subtracting the normalized Shannon entropy of productive rearrangement frequencies from one. Public clonotype analysis was restricted to overrepresented clonotypes comprising at least 0.05% of each patient's repertoire. Some twelve repertoires from age-matched healthy donors, obtained from immuneACCESS, served as clonality controls. The table comes from immuneACCESS by way of TCRdb, which keeps in-frame sequences with V and J called. Part of the clones is missing from these tables; in studies checked, under half for an unresolved V gene and the rest for unknown reasons. V and J calls and clone size are given by that table; D and trimming were obtained from the DNA. For this sample there are hundreds of thousands of clones; over 55% appear just once. The ten most abundant clones make up around 6.3% of the sample.

Paper-wide results and their limitations: An increase in clonality was observed at ibrutinib response, with clonality remaining stable during sustained remission and falling back toward baseline at progression. Sustained-remission and progressing patients did not have matched sampling times, and lymph node repertoires were not examined. Baseline clonality exceeded that of age-matched healthy donors and correlated strongly with circulating CD8+ T-cell counts. Public clonotypes were rare and either shrank or stayed stable during treatment, and the rise in clonality at ibrutinib response reflected expansion of private clonotypes.

The CDR3 measures 15 amino acids from cysteine to phenylalanine. Left in the record is the CDR3 DNA by itself, 45 bases read in frame from the first base. As encoded in the germline V gene, CDR1 is MGHRA while CDR2 is YSYEKL. The V end loses 5 bases and the J end loses 6 bases, and a stretch of 20 bases separates them. Roughly 1.9 micrograms of genomic DNA were extracted from cryopreserved PBMCs for TCR beta library preparation. Longitudinal blood samples from CLL patients on ibrutinib monotherapy underwent high-throughput TCR beta sequencing. The patients took part in an open-label, single-center phase 2 trial of ibrutinib monotherapy.

The material was PBMCs, obtained after 36 months of ibrutinib treatment. The clonotype originates from a human donor with chronic lymphocytic leukemia. In this chain, TRBV4-1 is recombined with TRBJ2-7; perhaps TRBD1 is the D gene, with 5 bases matching. The base sequence is TGCGCCAGCAGCTCACCCACCAGGGTAGGGCTCGAGCAGTACTTC. The translation is CASSSPTRVGLEQYF.